This T cell receptor (beta chain) was sequenced during a study of blood T cell repertoires in COVID-19. Across the whole study: Some COVID-19 samples were acute and others convalescent; all came from the United States, Italy and Spain.

Turning to this clone: A read error may account for a junction end that differs from germline. The sample contains more than one DNA sequence encoding this CDR3.

The data were produced by immunoSEQ multiplex PCR, yet TCRdb's version contains in-frame clones alone and is incomplete. The sample records 190,000 or so clones, around nine tenths being singletons. The receptor comes from a man in his 60s who had recovered from COVID-19. Material: peripheral blood.

The CDR3 region is CASQGQGTGELFF. DNA of the CDR3: TGTGCCAGTCAGGGACAGGGCACCGGGGAGCTGTTTTTC. The chain uses TRBV19 and TRBJ2-2, with TRBD1 identical over 9 bases. CDR3 length: 13 residues. Germline-derived CDR1 and CDR2 are LNHDA and SQIVND (reference sequence).